The 28 T cell receptor beta chains in this list originate from one sample, sequenced in a study of T-cell reconstitution after alpha-beta-depleted transplantation in children. TCRbeta library construction was performed incorporating unique molecular identifiers. Each CDR3 protein gets one entry after TCRdb re-called the PCR reads with MiXCR. The sample gives about 540,000 distinct CDR3 sequences, over 25% of which show up once; 30% to 45% is in the top ten. Sequenced here: PBMCs, sampled before TCRalphabeta/CD19-depleted stem cell transplant. These TCRs come from a boy less than two years old with Wiskott-Aldrich syndrome, due to receive a stem cell transplant.

This clonotype has just a few counts. The rearrangement links TRBV28 to TRBJ2-3, with D possibly matching TRBD2 (5 bases). Trimming took off 10 bases at V and 6 bases at J, with 14 bases between the two ends. This CDR3 contains 12 residues. Per the germline V gene, CDR1 is MDHEN and CDR2 is SYDVKM. The CDR3 DNA is TGTGCCATTGGGGAGAGTACGGATACGCAGTATTTT. It is translated as CAIGESTDTQYF.

The chain has TRBV27 and TRBJ2-7, with a weak D call TRBD2 (5 bases). The CDR3 has 13 residues. V was pared by 8 bases and J by 2 bases, with 13 bases between. Per germline, CDR1 MNHEY and CDR2 SMNVEV (reference sequence). CDR3 DNA sequence: TGTGCCAGCGGACCGAGCGGAACCTACGAGCAGTACTTC. Amino acid sequence: CASGPSGTYEQYF.

CDR3 in DNA: TGCGCCAGCAGCTCCTCTCCTTTTGAGACCCAGTACTTC. Its protein is CASSSSPFETQYF. The chain has TRBV5-1 and TRBJ2-5; D gene ambiguous. The CDR3 covers 13 residues. Germline V lookup: CDR1 SGHRS, CDR2 YFSETQ. Trimming shortened V by 3 bases and J by 5 bases, and 11 bases separated the two germline ends.

The rearrangement joins TRBV6-5 to TRBJ1-4, with D tentatively TRBD1 (5 bases). V dropped 3 bases and J dropped 5 bases, with 13 bases sitting between them. The germline gives CDR1 MNHEY, CDR2 SVGAGI. The CDR3 has 15 residues. The CDR3 loop reads CASSYGGLGNEKLFF. The CDR3 DNA is TGTGCCAGCAGTTATGGGGGTTTAGGGAATGAAAAACTGTTTTTT.

This clonotype was seen a handful of times. CDR3 nucleotides: TGTGCCAGCAGCCTGACAGGCCACTCTGGAAACACCATATATTTT. This translates into CASSLTGHSGNTIYF. This chain links TRBV12-3 or TRBV12-4 with TRBJ1-3; D might be TRBD1 (6 bases). The CDR3 consists of 15 residues. Trimming left V 6 bases short and J 0 bases short, with 12 bases between.

The J gene is TRBJ2-5, the V gene TRBV10-2, with TRBD2 matching 8 bases. CDR3 length: 13 amino acids. V gave up 5 bases and J gave up 5 bases; unmatched junction bases: 4. Per the germline V gene, CDR1 is WSHSY and CDR2 is SAAADI. The CDR3 here is CASSPAGGETQYF. The CDR3 coding sequence is TGCGCCAGCAGTCCTGCGGGGGGCGAGACCCAGTACTTC.

This clonotype was observed a handful of times. The genes are TRBV29-1 and TRBJ1-2; no clear D. Germline V gene lookup returns CDR1 SQVTM and CDR2 ANQGSEA. The CDR3 loop spans 17 amino acids. Deletions cut 0 bases from V and 6 bases from J, with 23 bases between. The chain's CDR3 is CSVEELPPGRPKDGYTF. CDR3 bases: TGCAGCGTTGAAGAACTTCCTCCGGGTCGGCCCAAGGATGGCTACACCTTC.

This clonotype has just a few counts. The CDR3 spells CASRGDRNEQYF. DNA of the CDR3: TGTGCCAGCAGAGGAGACAGGAACGAGCAGTACTTC. The chain couples TRBV12-3 or TRBV12-4 to TRBJ2-7; tentative D call: TRBD1 (6 bases). V was clipped by 6 bases and J by 5 bases, with 11 bases between them. This CDR3 has 12 residues.

This chain connects TRBV19 to TRBJ2-1; TRBD1 matches 10 bases. The trim removed 6 bases at V and 5 bases at J, leaving 7 bases unmatched. CDR1 and CDR2 (germline): LNHDA, SQIVND (reference sequence). The CDR3 extends over 15 amino acids. For the CDR3, the DNA is TGTGCCAGTAGAAGAGACAGGGGGCTGGACAATGAGCAGTTCTTC. This sequence encodes CASRRDRGLDNEQFF.

This clonotype was counted once. This sequence joins TRBV11-2 and TRBJ1-4, with TRBD1 matching over 9 bases. The V and J ends lost 5 bases and 3 bases, in that order; junction bases with no gene match: 4. The germline V gene has CDR1 SGHAT and CDR2 FQNNGV. This CDR3 is built from 15 residues. DNA of the CDR3: TGTGCCAGCAGCACTACAGGGGGCCCTAATGAAAAACTGTTTTTT. Protein: CASSTTGGPNEKLFF.

This clonotype occurred once. The J gene is TRBJ2-5, the V gene TRBV5-1, with 8 bases lining up with TRBD1. The V segment lost 2 bases and the J segment 3 bases; nucleotides outside the gene matches: 9. Per the germline V gene, CDR1 is SGHRS and CDR2 is YFSETQ. CDR3 length: 16 amino acids. The CDR3 DNA reads TGCGCCAGCAGCTTCAGCTTGAGGACAGGGAAAGAGACCCAGTACTTC. Translation gives CASSFSLRTGKETQYF.

The genes are TRBV18 and TRBJ2-5; 10 nucleotides align to TRBD2. CDR3 size: 16 residues. V was pared by 3 bases and J by 2 bases, with 6 bases of the junction left unmatched. Germline loops: CDR1 KGHSH, CDR2 LQKENI. The CDR3, as DNA: TGTGCCAGCTCACCCCCAGGACTAGCGGATCAAGAGACCCAGTACTTC. Its protein product is CASSPPGLADQETQYF.

The V gene is TRBV5-1, the J gene TRBJ2-5, with 12 bases identical to TRBD1. The V segment lost 0 bases and the J segment 4 bases; nucleotides outside the gene matches: 7. Germline CDR1 SGHRS, CDR2 YFSETQ. This CDR3 is built from 17 residues. The CDR3 DNA reads as TGCGCCAGCAGCTTGGAACCCCGGGACAGGGGGCTAGAGACCCAGTACTTC. Its protein product is CASSLEPRDRGLETQYF.

This chain uses TRBV20-1 with TRBJ2-2; 8 bases align to TRBD1. This CDR3 is built from 15 residues. V lost 2 bases, J lost 3 bases, and 5 bases stayed unmatched. CDR1 and CDR2 (germline): DFQATT, SNEGSKA (reference sequence). CDR3 protein: CSARSRTGHTGELFF. CDR3 bases: TGCAGTGCTAGATCTCGGACAGGGCACACCGGGGAGCTGTTTTTT.

The rearrangement uses TRBV12-3 or TRBV12-4 and TRBJ2-5; 8 bases are a match to TRBD1. With 5 bases clipped from V and 4 bases from J, the junction kept 6 bases outside the gene matches. CDR3 length: 14 amino acids. As DNA, the CDR3 is TGTGCCAGCAGTAGACAGGGGAGGACAGAGACCCAGTACTTC. Translated, it gives CASSRQGRTETQYF.

This clonotype was counted only a few times. This chain links TRBV7-9 with TRBJ1-1; maybe TRBD1 (6 bases). The V gene lost 5 bases and the J gene lost 3 bases, with 10 bases spanning the gap. The length of the CDR3 is 13 residues. Germline loops: CDR1 SEHNR, CDR2 FQNEAQ (reference sequence). The CDR3 coding sequence is TGTGCCAGCAGCGTGGACAGTTACACTGAAGCTTTCTTT. Translated: CASSVDSYTEAFF.

The J gene is TRBJ2-1, the V gene TRBV5-1; 9 bases are a match to TRBD2. The CDR3 has 16 residues. The germline CDR1 and CDR2 sequences are SGHRS and YFSETQ. V lost 2 bases to trimming and J lost 7 bases; unmatched junction nucleotides: 10. CDR3: CASSLNPPGLANEQFF. CDR3 nucleotides: TGCGCCAGCAGCTTAAATCCTCCGGGACTAGCAAATGAGCAGTTCTTC.

This clonotype was detected only a few times. This chain links TRBV18 with TRBJ1-4, with D perhaps TRBD1 (6 bases). CDR1 is KGHSH, CDR2 LQKENI, per germline. This CDR3 has 15 amino acids. Trimming took 6 bases from V and 5 from J, leaving 16 bases between them. Here the CDR3 reads CASSQVGRGNEKLFF. The CDR3 DNA reads as TGTGCCAGCTCGCAAGTCGGCAGGGGAAATGAAAAACTGTTTTTT.

V is TRBV20-1 and J is TRBJ1-4; possibly TRBD1 for D (5 bases). Germline V gene lookup returns CDR1 DFQATT and CDR2 SNEGSKA (reference sequence). V was cut by 3 bases and J by 7 bases, with 18 bases left in between. This CDR3 comprises 15 residues. DNA for the CDR3: TGCAGTGCTAGTGAGTTGCGGGGGAGCGGTGAAAAACTGTTTTTT. Translating it yields CSASELRGSGEKLFF.

This clonotype came up a few times. The V gene is TRBV11-2, the J gene TRBJ1-1; no definite D call. The CDR3 consists of 13 residues. Trimming removed 5 bases from V and 1 base from J, with 8 bases in between. Germline V gene lookup returns CDR1 SGHAT and CDR2 FQNNGV. In DNA form, the CDR3 reads TGTGCCAGCAGCCTCACCCCGAACACTGAAGCTTTCTTT. It is translated as CASSLTPNTEAFF.

The J gene is TRBJ2-5, the V gene TRBV6-1, with D tentatively TRBD1 (5 bases). Looked up from germline, CDR1 is MNHNS and CDR2 is SASEGT. The CDR3 sequence is 16 residues long. V was shortened by 8 bases and J by 1 base, with 20 bases between the two germline ends. The CDR3 sequence is CASAPTRAGPQETQYF. The CDR3 bases are TGTGCCAGCGCCCCAACTCGCGCAGGGCCCCAAGAGACCCAGTACTTC.

This clonotype has only a few counts. The rearrangement uses TRBV28 and TRBJ2-2; TRBD1 aligns across 7 bases. The CDR3 extends over 16 amino acids. Germline loops: CDR1 MDHEN, CDR2 SYDVKM. Trimming cost V 8 bases and J 5 bases; bases outside gene matches: 14. Here the CDR3 DNA reads TGTGCCAGCCAACGAGAAAACAGGGGTCGAACCGGGGAGCTGTTTTTT. Protein product: CASQRENRGRTGELFF.

This chain uses TRBV2 with TRBJ2-5, with TRBD2 matching 9 bases. The germline V gene encodes CDR1 SNHLY and CDR2 FYNNEI. Unmatched junction bases numbered 5, after V lost 2 bases and J lost 4 bases. This CDR3 is built from 15 residues. The CDR3 region is CASSERGRVGETQYF. The CDR3 bases are TGTGCCAGCAGTGAACGCGGGAGGGTCGGAGAGACCCAGTACTTC.

In its sample, this clonotype was seen a few times. The J gene is TRBJ2-1, the V gene TRBV20-1; 10 nucleotides match TRBD1. CDR1 DFQATT and CDR2 SNEGSKA come from the germline V gene (reference sequence). This CDR3 spans 14 amino acids. The junction had 6 bases not matched to a gene; V was cut back by 5 bases and J by 5 bases. The CDR3 region is CSAPPGTGDNEQFF. The CDR3 DNA is TGCAGTGCTCCGCCCGGGACAGGGGACAATGAGCAGTTCTTC.

This chain links TRBV5-1 with TRBJ2-2; 8 bases agree with TRBD1. Germline trimming cut 1 base from V and 7 bases from J; bases unmatched to any gene: 15. CDR1 is SGHRS and CDR2 is YFSETQ in the germline V gene. CDR3 length: 18 amino acids. CDR3 DNA: TGCGCCAGCAGCTTGTCTTCGCGTCCAGGGGGCTTAGGCGGGGAGCTGTTTTTT. Encoded protein: CASSLSSRPGGLGGELFF.

This clonotype appeared a few times. This chain joins TRBV20-1 and TRBJ2-2; D not resolved. The CDR3 is 14 residues long. Germline CDR1 reads DFQATT; CDR2 reads SNEGSKA (reference sequence). V was cut by 3 bases and J by 2 bases, with 10 bases left in between. This CDR3 reads CSASARINTGELFF. The DNA for the CDR3 is TGCAGTGCTAGTGCGCGTATTAACACCGGGGAGCTGTTTTTT.

This clonotype was counted a few times. The CDR3, as DNA: TGCAGCGTTTCTACAGGGAATGGCTACACCTTC. Encoded protein: CSVSTGNGYTF. This rearrangement joins TRBV29-1 to TRBJ1-2; D is perhaps TRBD1 (6 bases). From germline, CDR1 is SQVTM and CDR2 ANQGSEA. The CDR3 is 11 residues long. Trimming removed 5 bases from V and 6 bases from J, with 10 bases in between.

In its sample, this clonotype was seen a few times. This chain uses TRBV20-1 with TRBJ2-2; tentatively, D is TRBD1 (6 bases). V was shortened by 0 bases and J by 5 bases, with 10 bases between the two germline ends. The CDR3 sequence is 14 residues long. Germline lookup yields CDR1 DFQATT and CDR2 SNEGSKA (reference sequence). CDR3 sequence: CSARDRGQTGELFF. Written as DNA, the CDR3 is TGCAGTGCTAGAGACAGGGGCCAGACCGGGGAGCTGTTTTTT.